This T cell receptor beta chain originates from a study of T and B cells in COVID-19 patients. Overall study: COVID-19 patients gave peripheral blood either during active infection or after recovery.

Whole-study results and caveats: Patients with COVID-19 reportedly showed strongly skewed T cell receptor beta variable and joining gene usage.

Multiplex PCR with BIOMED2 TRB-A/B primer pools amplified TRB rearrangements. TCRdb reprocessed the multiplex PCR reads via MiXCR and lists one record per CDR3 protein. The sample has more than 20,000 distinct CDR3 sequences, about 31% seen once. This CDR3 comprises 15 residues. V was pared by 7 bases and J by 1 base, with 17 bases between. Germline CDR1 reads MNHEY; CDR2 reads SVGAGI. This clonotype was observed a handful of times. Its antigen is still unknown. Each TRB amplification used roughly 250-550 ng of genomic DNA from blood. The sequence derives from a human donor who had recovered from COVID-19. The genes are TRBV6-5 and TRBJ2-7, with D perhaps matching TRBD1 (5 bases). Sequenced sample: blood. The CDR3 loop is CASIPGFTLSYEQYF. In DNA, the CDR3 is TGTGCCAGCATACCAGGGTTTACCCTTTCCTACGAGCAGTACTTC.